Listed below are T cell receptor beta chains from one sample, sequenced in a study of shared clonotypes between healthy human individuals. Produced via immunoSEQ multiplex PCR; TCRdb's table is partial and in-frame only. In the table there are around 1.4 million clones, just under 99% of which are singletons. Material: naive CD4+ T cells sorted from blood. The receptor set was obtained from a man between 25 and 39 years old in good health. Each CDR3 is given without its conserved first and last residue. Some rows mark clone size as missing; the rest say once, few, many or name a class of expanded clone.

j_call v_call cdr3_length clone_size cdr3_aa
TRBJ2-1 TRBV20-1 9 . SANSYNEQF
TRBJ2-2 TRBV9 12 . ASSVERTTGELF
TRBJ2-7 TRBV18 13 . ASSLYRDMAYEQY
TRBJ1-1 TRBV6-5 13 . ASSSRGRGVTEAF
TRBJ2-5 TRBV19 13 . ASSIRTSGSETQY
TRBJ2-7 TRBV2 12 once ASSDGQGWHEQY
TRBJ2-1 TRBV6-5 11 . ASSYYRQNEQF
TRBJ2-1 TRBV29-1 12 . SAAPGLVLGEQF
TRBJ2-3 TRBV14 9 . ASSRGFTQY
TRBJ2-2 TRBV7-7 11 . AIDRVNTGELF
TRBJ1-5 TRBV18 15 . ASSSIQGDSSFSPQH
TRBJ2-7 TRBV28 12 . ASSLPSPYDEQY
TRBJ1-2 TRBV6-5 14 . ASSFGGTGDFRGYT
TRBJ2-7 TRBV27 13 . ASSHGRTLPLEQY
TRBJ2-3 TRBV15 13 . ATSRGVAGVDTQY
TRBJ2-1 TRBV4-3 13 . ASSQLTDRDNEQF
TRBJ1-2 TRBV9 13 . ASSLARGGNYGYT
TRBJ2-7 TRBV7-9 14 . ASSTGTSGRKYEQY
TRBJ2-1 TRBV7-9 11 . ASSPGGAGGRF
TRBJ1-1 TRBV28 12 . ASSLLGGLAEAF
TRBJ2-1 TRBV6-1 14 . ASSGDSLSSYNEQF
TRBJ2-7 TRBV28 12 . ASKLAGNFIGQY
TRBJ2-1 TRBV10-1 14 . ASSDLAESSYNEQF
TRBJ2-7 TRBV19 13 . ASSSSGIFSYEQY
TRBJ1-2 TRBV30 11 . AWSVLGSYGYT
TRBJ2-7 TRBV6-5 11 . ASSPAGASEQY
TRBJ2-2 TRBV9 14 . ASSVQGALNTGELF
TRBJ2-3 TRBV9 12 . ASSDTTGADTQY
TRBJ2-5 TRBV15 12 once ATSRGLQQETQY
TRBJ1-3 TRBV25-1 15 . ASSEPPGQGSPNTIY
TRBJ1-2 TRBV5-4 12 . ASSTRTGTDGYT
TRBJ2-1 TRBV5-4 12 . ASSTRTGPREQF
TRBJ1-4 TRBV7-9 13 . ASSLLPAANEKLF
TRBJ2-1 TRBV6-1 12 . ASSDVLAGGPQF
TRBJ2-6 TRBV2 15 . ASSDRRQGSGANVLT
TRBJ2-3 TRBV9 12 . ASSVSGSTDTQY
TRBJ2-4 TRBV7-3 13 . ASSLGARAENIQY
TRBJ2-3 TRBV9 13 . ASSVAAQGIDTQY
TRBJ2-3 TRBV6-4 11 . ASSRGLGDTQY